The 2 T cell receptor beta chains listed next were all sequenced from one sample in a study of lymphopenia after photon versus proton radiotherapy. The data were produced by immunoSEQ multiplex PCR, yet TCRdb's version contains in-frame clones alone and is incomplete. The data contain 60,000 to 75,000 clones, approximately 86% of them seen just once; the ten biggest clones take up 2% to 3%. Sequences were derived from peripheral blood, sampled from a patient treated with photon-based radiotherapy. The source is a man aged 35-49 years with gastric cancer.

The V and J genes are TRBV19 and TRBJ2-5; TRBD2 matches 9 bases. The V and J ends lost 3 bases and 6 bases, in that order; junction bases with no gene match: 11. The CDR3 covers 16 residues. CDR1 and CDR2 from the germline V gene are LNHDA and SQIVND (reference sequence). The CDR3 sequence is CASSIWSASGDQTQYF. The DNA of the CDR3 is TGTGCCAGTAGTATTTGGTCGGCTAGCGGGGACCAGACCCAGTACTTC.

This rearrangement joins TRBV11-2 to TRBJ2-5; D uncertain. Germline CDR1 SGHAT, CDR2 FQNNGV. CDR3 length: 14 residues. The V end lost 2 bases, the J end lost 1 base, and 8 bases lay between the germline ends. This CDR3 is CASSLRTPQETQYF. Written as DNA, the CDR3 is TGTGCCAGCAGCTTAAGGACCCCCCAAGAGACCCAGTACTTC. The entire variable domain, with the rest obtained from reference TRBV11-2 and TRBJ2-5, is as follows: EAGVAQSPRYKIIEKRQSVAFWCNPISGHATLYWYQQILGQGPKLLIQFQNNGVVDDSQLPKDRFSAERLKGVDSTLKIQPAKLEDSAVYLCASSLRTPQETQYFGPGTRLLVL.